The 28 T cell receptor beta chains below were found in one sample sequenced in a study of radiotherapy plus CTLA-4 blockade in lung cancer listed by TCRdb under 2018. Libraries were constructed by the immunoSEQ multiplex PCR assay. TCRdb mirrors the immuneACCESS table, restricted to in-frame sequences. Some clones are absent from its copies; in checked studies, under half trace to an unresolved V gene, and the reason for the others is unknown. Present in this sample are approximately 80,000 clones, roughly 74% of which were seen just once. The leading ten clones occupy roughly a tenth of the sample. Sequencing used peripheral blood, obtained from a patient treated with radiotherapy plus ipilimumab. All receptors come from a human donor with non-small cell lung cancer whose response to radiotherapy plus ipilimumab could not be evaluated.

In its sample, this clone was seen once. The chain employs TRBV27 and TRBJ2-3; D call uncertain. The V end was cut by 5 bases, the J end by 0 bases, with 6 bases between. Germline CDR1 is MNHEY and CDR2 is SMNVEV (reference sequence). The CDR3 extends over 13 amino acids. DNA for the CDR3: TGTGCCAGCAGTACCACTAGCACAGATACGCAGTATTTT. Translated: CASSTTSTDTQYF.

This clone has at least ten counts. The rearrangement uses TRBV14 and TRBJ2-3, with TRBD2 matching over 7 bases. CDR3 size: 14 residues. Trimming at V came to 4 bases and at J to 2 bases, leaving 3 bases not matched to a gene. Germline lookup yields CDR1 SGHDN and CDR2 FVKESK. CDR3 coding DNA: TGTGCCAGCAGCCTCGGGGGGTCCACAGATACGCAGTATTTT. It translates to CASSLGGSTDTQYF. The variable domain in full, with the rest retrieved from reference TRBV14 and TRBJ2-3, is EAGVTQFPSHSVIEKGQTVTLRCDPISGHDNLYWYRRVMGKEIKFLLHFVKESKQDESGMPNNRFLAERTGGTYSTLKVQPAELEDSGVYFCASSLGGSTDTQYFGPGTRLTVL.

This clone was counted a few times. V is TRBV7-2 and J is TRBJ2-5; 10 positions agree with TRBD2. The V gene's germline CDR1 is SGHTA and CDR2 FQGNSA. The CDR3 sequence is 14 residues long. With 1 base clipped from V and 5 bases from J, the junction kept 1 base outside the gene matches. The CDR3 spells CASSLEAGGETQYF. The CDR3 coding sequence is TGTGCCAGCAGCTTAGAAGCGGGGGGGGAGACCCAGTACTTC.

The rearrangement links TRBV7-9 to TRBJ1-2; TRBD1 matches 7 bases. The J segment lost 1 base and the V segment lost 4 bases, leaving 9 bases of the junction unmatched. Germline V gene lookup returns CDR1 SEHNR and CDR2 FQNEAQ (reference sequence). CDR3 length: 16 residues. CDR3 in DNA: TGTGCCAGCAGCTCCATTTACAGGGGTGTTAACTATGGCTACACCTTC. Translated: CASSSIYRGVNYGYTF.

This chain links TRBV5-8 with TRBJ1-5, with 8 bases lining up with TRBD1. Losses at the gene ends were 2 bases for V and 0 bases for J; bases not matched to a gene: 1. The CDR3 spans 15 residues. Germline V lookup: CDR1 SGHTS, CDR2 YDEGEE. The CDR3 sequence is CASSLGQGSNQPQHF. The CDR3 DNA reads as TGTGCCAGCAGCTTAGGACAGGGTAGCAATCAGCCCCAGCATTTT.

The chain uses TRBV9 and TRBJ2-7; D might be TRBD2 (6 bases). This CDR3 is 14 amino acids long. The germline gives CDR1 SGDLS, CDR2 YYNGEE. Trimming shortened V by 8 bases and J by 3 bases, and 18 bases separated the two germline ends. This CDR3 is CASSPGLLHYEQYF. CDR3 in DNA: TGTGCCAGTTCACCGGGACTGCTACACTACGAGCAGTACTTC.

The chain joins TRBV18 to TRBJ2-1; D is ambiguous. V was pared by 0 bases and J by 3 bases, with 21 bases between. The CDR3 contains 19 residues. CDR1 is KGHSH and CDR2 is LQKENI in the germline V gene. CDR3 nucleotides: TGTGCCAGCTCACCACCTTTTGGTGAGCAATTCCAGGTCTACAATGAGCAGTTCTTC. This translates into CASSPPFGEQFQVYNEQFF. Full variable domain (outside the CDR3, taken from reference TRBV18 and TRBJ2-1): NAGVMQNPRHLVRRRGQEARLRCSPMKGHSHVYWYRQLPEEGLKFMVYLQKENIIDESGMPKERFSAEFPKEGPSILRIQQVVRGDSAAYFCASSPPFGEQFQVYNEQFFGPGTRLTVL.

The V call is TRBV7-9, the J call TRBJ2-7, with a weak D call TRBD2 (5 bases). V lost 4 bases to trimming and J lost 0 bases, with 7 bases between them. Germline V gene sequence: CDR1 SEHNR, CDR2 FQNEAQ (reference sequence). The CDR3 length is 13 residues. In nucleotides, the CDR3 is TGTGCCAGCAGCTCACGGGGCTCCTACGAGCAGTACTTC. This translates into CASSSRGSYEQYF.

The chain uses TRBV2 and TRBJ1-2, with D perhaps matching TRBD1 (6 bases). V lost 7 bases and J 6 bases, leaving 12 bases between the germline ends. The CDR3 spans 12 residues. Germline V gene lookup returns CDR1 SNHLY and CDR2 FYNNEI. CDR3: CASTENRDGYTF. CDR3 DNA sequence: TGTGCCAGCACCGAAAACAGGGATGGCTACACCTTC.

In its sample, this clone was seen many times. The V gene is TRBV6-1, the J gene TRBJ2-1, with D possibly TRBD2 on 5 matching bases. Germline V gene sequence: CDR1 MNHNS, CDR2 SASEGT. This CDR3 has 11 residues. This CDR3 is CAVEAYNEQFF. The CDR3 region has the DNA TGTGCGGTGGAGGCCTACAATGAGCAGTTCTTC.

J is TRBJ1-5 and V is TRBV10-3; the match to TRBD1 covers 7 bases. In germline, CDR1 is ENHRY, CDR2 SYGVKD. The length of the CDR3 is 15 residues. V was pared by 6 bases and J by 3 bases, with 8 bases of the junction left unmatched. This CDR3 reads CAISQTGRTNQPQHF. As DNA, the CDR3 is TGTGCCATCAGCCAGACAGGGAGGACCAATCAGCCCCAGCATTTT.

The chain joins TRBV11-3 to TRBJ1-1; D remains ambiguous. The CDR3 length is 13 residues. V lost 0 bases to trimming and J lost 7 bases, with 9 bases between them. Germline assignment: CDR1 SGHNT and CDR2 YENEEA. CDR3 sequence (DNA): TGTGCCAGCAGCTTAGAGGTCGGTCTTGAAGCTTTCTTT. Protein sequence: CASSLEVGLEAFF.

The chain uses TRBV10-1 and TRBJ2-7, with D possibly being TRBD1 (5 bases). Trimming took 0 bases from V and 7 from J, leaving 10 bases between them. The CDR3 sequence is 13 residues long. Germline V CDR1 and CDR2: WNHNN, SYGVQD (reference sequence). The CDR3 region has the DNA TGCGCCAGCAGTGAGTCGGGGCCGCGGGAGCAGTACTTC. Translation gives CASSESGPREQYF.

The rearrangement links TRBV7-2 to TRBJ1-2; no reliable D call. CDR1 is SGHTA, CDR2 FQGNSA, per germline. CDR3 length: 14 amino acids. V lost 5 bases, J lost 6 bases, and 16 bases lay in between. DNA of the CDR3: TGTGCCAGCAGCCCGCGGACGGGGAGGGATGGCTACACCTTC. Amino acids: CASSPRTGRDGYTF.

V and J are TRBV7-9 and TRBJ2-5; D might be TRBD2 (5 bases). Trimming removed 4 bases at V and 2 bases at J, with 14 bases between. From germline, CDR1 is SEHNR and CDR2 FQNEAQ (reference sequence). The CDR3 has 15 residues. In nucleotides, the CDR3 is TGTGCCAGCAGCTCCGTCACGGGGAAACAAGAGACCCAGTACTTC. Amino acid sequence: CASSSVTGKQETQYF.

The chain carries TRBV5-6 and TRBJ2-1; D may be TRBD2 (7 bases). Between the trimmed V and J ends, which lost 4 bases and 4 bases, there was a span of 21 bases. Germline V gene lookup returns CDR1 SGHDT and CDR2 YYEEEE. CDR3 size: 17 residues. The CDR3 sequence is CASSRLGGGGQYNEQFF. The CDR3 DNA reads TGTGCCAGCAGCCGCCTGGGGGGCGGGGGCCAATACAATGAGCAGTTCTTC.

J is TRBJ1-1 and V is TRBV11-2, with D perhaps matching TRBD1 (5 bases). Germline lookup yields CDR1 SGHAT and CDR2 FQNNGV. CDR3 size: 15 residues. V was cut by 4 bases and J by 1 base, with 13 bases left in between. As DNA, the CDR3 is TGTGCCAGCAGCTCAGTTGTTGACAGGAACACTGAAGCTTTCTTT. It translates to CASSSVVDRNTEAFF. Using reference TRBV11-2 and TRBJ1-1 for the parts outside the CDR3, the full variable domain is EAGVAQSPRYKIIEKRQSVAFWCNPISGHATLYWYQQILGQGPKLLIQFQNNGVVDDSQLPKDRFSAERLKGVDSTLKIQPAKLEDSAVYLCASSSVVDRNTEAFFGQGTRLTVV.

This clone was observed a few times. The rearrangement uses TRBV7-2 and TRBJ2-3; a possible D gene is TRBD1 (5 bases). In germline, CDR1 is SGHTA, CDR2 FQGNSA. V lost 5 bases to trimming and J lost 2 bases, with 14 bases between them. The CDR3 is 15 amino acids. CDR3 nucleotides: TGTGCCAGCAGCCCCCAGACAGCCCCCACAGATACGCAGTATTTT. This sequence encodes CASSPQTAPTDTQYF.

The V call is TRBV5-8, the J call TRBJ1-2; no reliable D call. CDR1 is SGHTS, CDR2 YDEGEE, per germline. This CDR3 region has 13 residues. V dropped 2 bases and J dropped 4 bases, with 9 bases sitting between them. In DNA form, the CDR3 reads TGTGCCAGCAGCTTCCAGGAAGTCTATGGCTACACCTTC. This sequence encodes CASSFQEVYGYTF.

The chain has TRBV7-9 and TRBJ1-1; D is uncertain. The V gene's germline CDR1 is SEHNR and CDR2 FQNEAQ (reference sequence). The CDR3 has 12 residues. Trimming pared 5 bases from V and 12 bases from J, leaving 16 bases between. CDR3 amino acids: CASSPTDGVTFF. The CDR3 DNA is TGTGCCAGCAGCCCGACGGACGGGGTCACTTTCTTT. The variable domain in full, completed from reference TRBV7-9 and TRBJ1-1, reads DTGVSQNPRHKITKRGQNVTFRCDPISEHNRLYWYRQTLGQGPEFLTYFQNEAQLEKSRLLSDRFSAERPKGSFSTLEIQRTEQGDSAMYLCASSPTDGVTFFGQGTRLTVV.

The rearrangement links TRBV7-8 to TRBJ2-4; D is ambiguous. The V end was cut by 1 base, the J end by 2 bases, with 6 bases between. CDR3 length: 14 residues. CDR1 and CDR2 (germline): SGHVS, FQNEAQ. CDR3 region: CASSLDYSKNIQYF. The CDR3 bases are TGTGCCAGCAGCTTAGACTACTCCAAAAACATTCAGTACTTC.

The gene calls are TRBV18 and TRBJ2-7, with TRBD2 matching 12 bases. The CDR3 consists of 16 residues. V lost 3 bases to trimming and J lost 7 bases; unmatched junction nucleotides: 10. Germline V gene data show CDR1 as KGHSH and CDR2 as LQKENI. This CDR3 is CASSPAPTSGRGEQYF. CDR3 DNA sequence: TGTGCCAGCTCACCGGCCCCGACTAGCGGGAGAGGTGAGCAGTACTTC.

The sample holds a few counts of this clone. The rearrangement joins TRBV2 to TRBJ1-2, with 7 bases identical to TRBD1. In germline, CDR1 is SNHLY, CDR2 FYNNEI. This CDR3 has 13 residues. V shed 4 bases, J shed 8 bases, and the junction held 7 bases outside the gene matches. The CDR3 DNA is TGTGCCAGCAGTGCGGAGGACAGGTGGGGCTACACCTTC. Residues: CASSAEDRWGYTF.

This rearrangement joins TRBV4-3 to TRBJ1-1; D possibly corresponds to TRBD1 (5 bases). The CDR3 runs to 15 residues. The V gene's germline CDR1 is LGHNA and CDR2 YSLEER. V gave up 1 base and J gave up 1 base, with 10 bases separating them. The CDR3 sequence is CASSQAREGNTEAFF. The CDR3 region has the DNA TGCGCCAGCAGCCAAGCCAGGGAAGGGAACACTGAAGCTTTCTTT.

The CDR3 spells CASSLAFLYGSGNTIYF. CDR3 bases: TGTGCCAGCAGCTTAGCCTTCCTCTATGGCTCTGGAAACACCATATATTTT. The rearrangement links TRBV7-2 to TRBJ1-3; D remains unclear. Germline V gene lookup returns CDR1 SGHTA and CDR2 FQGNSA. This CDR3 region has 17 residues. The ends were cut back, 0 bases at V and 0 bases at J, with 12 bases in the middle.

For the CDR3, the DNA is TGTGCCAGCAGCTTAACAGGGTCCGAGCAGTACTTC. Amino acid sequence: CASSLTGSEQYF. V gene TRBV11-2 combines with J gene TRBJ2-7, with D maybe TRBD1 (6 bases). The CDR3 sequence is 12 residues long. Deletions cut 2 bases from V and 6 bases from J, with 8 bases between. In germline, CDR1 is SGHAT, CDR2 FQNNGV.

The V and J genes are TRBV28 and TRBJ2-2; 12 bases map to TRBD2. CDR1 MDHEN and CDR2 SYDVKM come from the germline V gene. This CDR3 spans 17 amino acids. V lost 2 bases to trimming and J lost 6 bases; unmatched junction nucleotides: 7. CDR3 nucleotides: TGTGCCAGCAGTTTACCTAGCGGGGGGGGACGAGCCGGGGAGCTGTTTTTT. This sequence encodes CASSLPSGGGRAGELFF.

Concerning this clone itself: At one end, the junction sequence differs from germline, possibly due to a read error. The chain is built from TRBV20-1 and TRBJ1-1; TRBD1 agrees at 8 bases. This CDR3 has 11 residues. Germline CDR1 reads DFQATT; CDR2 reads SNEGSKA (reference sequence). This CDR3 is CSARGTGFLIF. The CDR3 DNA is TGCAGTGCTAGAGGGACAGGGTTTTTAATCTTT.